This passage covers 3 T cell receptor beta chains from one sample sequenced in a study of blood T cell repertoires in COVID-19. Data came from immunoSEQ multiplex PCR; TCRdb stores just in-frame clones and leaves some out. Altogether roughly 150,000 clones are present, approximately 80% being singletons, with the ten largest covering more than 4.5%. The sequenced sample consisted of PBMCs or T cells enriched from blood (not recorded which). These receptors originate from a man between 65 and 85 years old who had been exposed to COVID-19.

The DNA of the CDR3 is TGTGCCAGCTCCTGGACAGCTGACCTCCAAGAGACCCAGTACTTC. It is translated as CASSWTADLQETQYF. The chain links TRBV9 to TRBJ2-5, with D maybe TRBD1 (6 bases). CDR3 length: 15 residues. V lost 7 bases and J lost 1, with 17 bases in between. The V gene's germline CDR1 is SGDLS and CDR2 YYNGEE.

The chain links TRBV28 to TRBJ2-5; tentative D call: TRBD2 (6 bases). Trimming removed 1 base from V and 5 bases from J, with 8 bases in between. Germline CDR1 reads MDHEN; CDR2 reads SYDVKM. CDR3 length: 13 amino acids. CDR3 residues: CASSLYGTETQYF. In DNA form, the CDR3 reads TGTGCCAGCAGTTTATACGGGACTGAGACCCAGTACTTC.

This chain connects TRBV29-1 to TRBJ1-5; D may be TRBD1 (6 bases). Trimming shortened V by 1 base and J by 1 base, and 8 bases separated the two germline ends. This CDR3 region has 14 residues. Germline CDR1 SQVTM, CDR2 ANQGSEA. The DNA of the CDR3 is TGCAGCGTTGAAGTGCAGGGGAGCAATCAGCCCCAGCATTTT. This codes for CSVEVQGSNQPQHF.